The 19 T cell receptor beta chains below were found in one sample sequenced in a study of blood T cell repertoires in COVID-19. Produced via immunoSEQ multiplex PCR; TCRdb's table is partial and in-frame only. There are under 400,000 clones in the sample; about 86% occur only once, and roughly 4.2% lies in the top ten. The sequencing input was PBMCs or T cells enriched from blood (not recorded which). These receptors were taken from a woman in her 40s with acute COVID-19.

The rearrangement joins TRBV7-8 to TRBJ2-1, with D unclear. The CDR3 runs to 12 residues. Germline values: CDR1 SGHVS, CDR2 FQNEAQ. The ends were cut back, 5 bases at V and 7 bases at J, with 9 bases in the middle. The CDR3: CASSHRVNEQFF. The CDR3, as DNA: TGTGCCAGCAGCCACCGGGTTAATGAGCAGTTCTTC. The entire variable domain, with the rest obtained from reference TRBV7-8 and TRBJ2-1, is as follows: GAGVSQSPRYKVAKRGQDVALRCDPISGHVSLFWYQQALGQGPEFLTYFQNEAQLDKSGLPSDRFFAERPEGSVSTLKIQRTQQEDSAVYLCASSHRVNEQFFGPGTRLTVL.

This clone was seen only a few times. This rearrangement joins TRBV5-5 to TRBJ1-2; D may be TRBD1 (5 bases). This CDR3 is 15 amino acids long. Germline V gives CDR1 SGHKS, CDR2 YYEKEE (reference sequence). Trimming shortened V by 2 bases and J by 4 bases, and 15 bases separated the two germline ends. CDR3: CASSFERQNFYGYTF. DNA of the CDR3: TGTGCCAGCAGCTTTGAACGACAGAACTTCTATGGCTACACCTTC.

J is TRBJ1-2 and V is TRBV6-5; D is perhaps TRBD1 (6 bases). V lost 3 bases to trimming and J lost 2 bases, with 10 bases between them. Per the germline V gene, CDR1 is MNHEY and CDR2 is SVGAGI. This CDR3 has 14 amino acids. The CDR3 DNA follows: TGTGCCAGCAGTTATAGGCAGGGGAACTATGGCTACACCTTC. Protein sequence: CASSYRQGNYGYTF.

CDR3 nucleotides: TGTGCCAGCAGGCGAGCGGGAGTAGGGAATGAGCAGTTCTTC. Its translation is CASRRAGVGNEQFF. V usage is TRBV27 and J usage is TRBJ2-1; TRBD2 matches at 8 bases. CDR1 and CDR2 (germline): MNHEY, SMNVEV (reference sequence). The CDR3 is 14 amino acids. Germline trimming cut 6 bases from V and 7 bases from J; bases unmatched to any gene: 8.

The chain uses TRBV18 and TRBJ1-1; 7 bases map to TRBD1. The V segment lost 6 bases and the J segment 1 base; nucleotides outside the gene matches: 5. CDR1 is KGHSH and CDR2 is LQKENI in the germline V gene. CDR3 length equals 14 residues. The CDR3 sequence: CASSPGQKNTEAFF. CDR3 nucleotides: TGTGCCAGCTCCCCGGGACAGAAGAACACTGAAGCTTTCTTT.

The J gene is TRBJ1-1, the V gene TRBV28; 10 bases fit TRBD1. Germline V lookup: CDR1 MDHEN, CDR2 SYDVKM. V lost 7 bases and J lost 6; bases outside the gene matches: 11. The CDR3 covers 15 residues. CDR3 sequence reads: CASISRRDRGSEAFF. CDR3 sequence (DNA): TGTGCCAGCATCTCCCGTAGGGACAGGGGCTCTGAAGCTTTCTTT.

This clone showed up just a few times. The rearrangement links TRBV29-1 to TRBJ1-1, with D uncertain. Germline loops: CDR1 SQVTM, CDR2 ANQGSEA. This CDR3 spans 13 amino acids. V was clipped by 7 bases and J by 3 bases, with 15 bases between them. The DNA for the CDR3 is TGCAGCGCCGGGAAGGACCCCGACACTGAAGCTTTCTTT. Protein sequence: CSAGKDPDTEAFF.

The rearrangement joins TRBV7-3 to TRBJ2-1, with TRBD2 matching 13 bases. The CDR3 sequence is 16 residues long. Germline CDR1 is SGHTA and CDR2 is FQGTGA. V lost 4 bases to trimming and J lost 7 bases; unmatched junction nucleotides: 7. The CDR3 coding sequence is TGTGCCAGCAGCTCAGAGGGACTAGCGGGACAAAATGAGCAGTTCTTC. Translated, it gives CASSSEGLAGQNEQFF.

The V gene is TRBV28, the J gene TRBJ2-1, with 12 bases that match TRBD2. The CDR3 spans 14 residues. Germline-derived CDR1 and CDR2 are MDHEN and SYDVKM. J lost 12 bases, V lost 7 bases, and 10 bases had no gene match. The CDR3 spells CASIRTSGNGWQFF. The CDR3 DNA follows: TGTGCCAGCATTCGGACTAGCGGGAACGGTTGGCAGTTCTTC.

The J gene is TRBJ1-2, the V gene TRBV27, with TRBD1 identical over 7 bases. J was trimmed by 4 bases and V by 3 bases; bases with no gene match: 11. Germline loops: CDR1 MNHEY, CDR2 SMNVEV (reference sequence). The CDR3 is 16 residues long. The CDR3 nucleotides read TGTGCCAGCAGTTTTCTCACAGGGGCCTCTTCCTATGGCTACACCTTC. Amino acids: CASSFLTGASSYGYTF.

V gene TRBV2 combines with J gene TRBJ1-1, with 12 bases fitting TRBD1. Trimming took 2 bases from V and 5 from J; bases not matched to a gene: 6. The germline gives CDR1 SNHLY, CDR2 FYNNEI. The CDR3 has 16 residues. The CDR3 nucleotides read TGTGCCAGCAGTGAACCGGGACAGGGGGCATATACTGAAGCTTTCTTT. Translation gives CASSEPGQGAYTEAFF. The full variable domain, rest sourced from reference TRBV2 and TRBJ1-1, is EPEVTQTPSHQVTQMGQEVILRCVPISNHLYFYWYRQILGQKVEFLVSFYNNEISEKSEIFDDQFSVERPDGSNFTLKIRSTKLEDSAMYFCASSEPGQGAYTEAFFGQGTRLTVV.

This clone was seen more than once but under ten times. V is TRBV10-3 and J is TRBJ1-1; 8 bases agree with TRBD1. The ends lost 6 bases at V and 0 bases at J; junction bases unmatched: 3. This CDR3 comprises 14 residues. Per germline, CDR1 ENHRY and CDR2 SYGVKD. The CDR3 spells CAIRGQGLNTEAFF. CDR3 DNA sequence: TGTGCCATCAGAGGACAGGGACTGAACACTGAAGCTTTCTTT.

The rearrangement uses TRBV6-2 or TRBV6-3 and TRBJ1-1; perhaps TRBD1 as D (6 bases). V gave up 4 bases and J gave up 5 bases, with 26 bases separating them. The CDR3 covers 18 residues. CDR1 is MNHEY and CDR2 is SVGEGT in the germline V gene. Here the CDR3 reads CASSSRTGFQGERTEAFF. The CDR3 region has the DNA TGTGCCAGCAGTTCCCGAACAGGGTTCCAAGGTGAAAGGACTGAAGCTTTCTTT.

The V call is TRBV2, the J call TRBJ1-1; TRBD1 agrees at 10 bases. Germline CDR1 is SNHLY and CDR2 is FYNNEI. V lost 5 bases and J lost 5; bases outside the gene matches: 5. This CDR3 is 14 amino acids long. The CDR3 here is CASSRDRGGTEAFF. The CDR3 coding sequence is TGTGCCAGCAGTCGGGACAGGGGAGGAACTGAAGCTTTCTTT.

The chain uses TRBV7-2 and TRBJ1-2; TRBD1 agrees at 10 bases. The CDR3 sequence is 14 residues long. Unmatched junction bases numbered 2, after V lost 5 bases and J lost 2 bases. Germline V gives CDR1 SGHTA, CDR2 FQGNSA. Written as DNA, the CDR3 is TGTGCCAGCAGCCAGGACAGGGGGAACTATGGCTACACCTTC. This codes for CASSQDRGNYGYTF.

V and J are TRBV12-3 or TRBV12-4 and TRBJ1-1; 10 positions agree with TRBD1. The CDR3 sequence is 12 residues long. The ends lost 2 bases at V and 12 bases at J; junction bases unmatched: 3. In DNA form, the CDR3 reads TGTGCCAGCAGTTTAAGGACAGGGGGGTCTTTCTTT. It codes for CASSLRTGGSFF.

In this sample, this clone turned up once. The chain is built from TRBV19 and TRBJ2-3; maybe TRBD2 (5 bases). Germline V CDR1 and CDR2: LNHDA, SQIVND (reference sequence). The CDR3 sequence is 15 residues long. Trimming shortened V by 2 bases and J by 2 bases, and 11 bases separated the two germline ends. CDR3 in amino acids: CASSINGMDTDTQYF. CDR3 sequence (DNA): TGTGCCAGTAGTATAAACGGGATGGACACAGATACGCAGTATTTT.

This clone has just a few counts. The rearrangement joins TRBV3-1 (or the pseudogene TRBV3-2) to TRBJ1-5; 7 bases are shared with TRBD1. Germline CDR1 is LGHDT and CDR2 is YNNKEL (reference sequence). The trim removed 1 base at V and 4 bases at J, leaving 10 bases unmatched. The CDR3 consists of 17 residues. CDR3 in amino acids: CASSQGQGGMANQPQHF. CDR3 sequence (DNA): TGTGCCAGCAGCCAAGGACAGGGTGGTATGGCGAATCAGCCCCAGCATTTT.

The chain recombines TRBV7-3 with TRBJ2-6, with D perhaps TRBD1 (5 bases). The CDR3 totals 13 residues. The V and J ends lost 8 bases and 2 bases respectively, with 7 bases between them. Germline CDR1 reads SGHTA; CDR2 reads FQGTGA. The CDR3 DNA follows: TGTGCCAGCGGGGCGCCTGGGGCCAACGTCCTGACTTTC. Protein sequence: CASGAPGANVLTF.